This T cell receptor beta chain was recorded in a study of T-cell reconstitution after alpha-beta-depleted transplantation in children. Study findings and constraints: A year had passed since transplant, and T-cell counts and diversity by then came mostly from newly produced T cells. Several hundred expanded graft clones reportedly were the source of alpha-beta T cells about two months after transplant. Some patients showed high day-60 TCRbeta diversity, which derived from surviving recipient T cells and thymic progenitors.

The authors prepared the TCRbeta library with unique molecular identifiers. Using its own MiXCR run on the PCR reads, TCRdb lists one record per CDR3 protein. Of hundreds of thousands of distinct CDR3 sequences listed, about 12% are singletons. This clonotype was seen more than once but under ten times. The antigen is undetermined. This CDR3 spans 12 amino acids. CDR1 is SGHRS, CDR2 YFSETQ, per germline. V lost 4 bases to trimming and J lost 11 bases, with 15 bases between them. The chain carries TRBV5-1 and TRBJ1-1; D is uncertain. The receptor comes from a girl aged 2-15 years with congenital amegakaryocytic thrombocytopenia, due to receive a stem cell transplant. The sequencing here drew on PBMCs, taken before TCRalphabeta/CD19-depleted stem cell transplant. CDR3 sequence (DNA): TGCGCCAGCAGCCTCCCTTCGCCTGTGGCTTTCTTT. Its protein is CASSLPSPVAFF.